This TCR beta chain comes out of a study of blood T cell repertoires in COVID-19. In the study overall: Specimens from acute and convalescent COVID-19 originated in the United States, Italy and Spain. In each case, the material was cDNA or gDNA derived from T cells, B-cell-depleted T cells, or PBMCs.

Per the authors' pipeline: Amplification with reference gene primers provided the estimates of nucleated cell counts. Data came from immunoSEQ multiplex PCR; TCRdb stores just in-frame clones and leaves some out. V and J calls plus clone size are reproduced from that table; the DNA served to infer D and trimming. Of 210,000 or so clones in the sample, roughly 80% are singletons; the top ten hold about 13%. The TCR originated in a man aged 50-59 years who had recovered from COVID-19. The specimen sequenced was peripheral blood.

CDR3 in amino acids: CASSIMAKAGNTIYF. The CDR3 coding sequence is TGTGCCAGTAGTATAATGGCAAAAGCTGGAAACACCATATATTTT. The chain employs TRBV19 and TRBJ1-3, with D hard to call. The germline V and J ends were trimmed by 2 bases and 2 bases, with 10 bases remaining between them. The CDR3 totals 15 residues. The germline CDR1 and CDR2 sequences are LNHDA and SQIVND (reference sequence).